This TCR beta chain was sequenced during a study of CD8 T cells in ankylosing spondylitis. Whole-study findings and limits: Clones that were linked to disease were CD8+ and were relatively rare in peripheral blood. Reports of some motif variants in reactive arthritis synovial fluid and blood predate this one. Roughly eight highly homologous variants made up a TCR beta motif that seemed to typify ankylosing spondylitis blood.

There are many counts of this clonotype. The antigen remains unidentified. In making TCR beta libraries, quantitative 5'-RACE with molecular barcodes was used. A single record per CDR3 protein comes from TCRdb applying MiXCR to the 5' RACE reads. Counted here are about 220,000 distinct CDR3 sequences, 7.3% occurring once; the ten biggest clones make up 13% to 15%. The germline gives CDR1 KGHDR, CDR2 SFDVKD. The trim removed 9 bases at V and 5 bases at J, leaving 4 bases unmatched. The CDR3 runs to 12 residues. The V gene is TRBV24-1, the J gene TRBJ2-7, with 9 bases aligning to TRBD1. The clonotype originates from a male donor with ankylosing spondylitis. The sequencing input was blood, either unsorted or a sorted T cell fraction (not recorded which). The CDR3 protein is CATAGQGNEQYF. CDR3 DNA sequence: TGTGCCACCGCGGGACAGGGAAACGAGCAGTACTTC.